A selection of T cell receptor beta chains follows, all from one sample in a study of T cells in Graves' hyperthyroidism and ophthalmopathy. One entry per CDR3 protein results from TCRdb running MiXCR on the multiplex PCR reads. Of about 740,000 distinct CDR3 sequences in the sample, roughly 15% are singletons; the top ten hold roughly 10%. The sequenced material came from blood. Receptors originate from a woman aged 18-35 years with Graves' hyperthyroidism. Each CDR3 is given with its conserved first and last residue. The D gene is left open where the match is weak. Part of the rows lack a size; the others show once, few, many or a class for expanded clones.

V gene: TRBV7-4
clone size: NA
J gene: TRBJ1-4
D gene: NA
CDR3 DNA: TGTGCCAGCAGTCATGACCCCAGGACGGGGGAAAAACTGTTTTTT
CDR3 protein: CASSHDPRTGEKLFF

V gene: TRBV20-1
clone size: many
J gene: TRBJ2-5
D gene: TRBD2
CDR3 DNA: TGCAGTGCTCCCGGGGGGGGGAGAGAGACCCAGTACTTC
CDR3 protein: CSAPGGGRETQYF

V gene: TRBV11-2
clone size: many
J gene: TRBJ2-1
D gene: TRBD2
CDR3 DNA: TGTGCCAGCATCCCTACGCGCGGGCGGGGGAATGAGCAGTTCTTC
CDR3 protein: CASIPTRGRGNEQFF

V gene: TRBV29-1
clone size: NA
J gene: TRBJ2-1
D gene: TRBD1
CDR3 DNA: TGCAGCACAGGGGGGAGCTCCTACAATGAGCAGTTCTTC
CDR3 protein: CSTGGSSYNEQFF

V gene: TRBV20-1
clone size: few
J gene: TRBJ2-1
D gene: NA
CDR3 DNA: TGCAGTGCTAGAGATCCGACTTCCTACAATGAGCAGTTCTTC
CDR3 protein: CSARDPTSYNEQFF

V gene: TRBV4-1
clone size: NA
J gene: TRBJ1-1
D gene: NA
CDR3 DNA: TGCGCCAGCAGCACCTCAGGGACCTCTGAAGCTTTCTTT
CDR3 protein: CASSTSGTSEAFF

V gene: TRBV20-1
clone size: few
J gene: TRBJ2-2
D gene: TRBD2
CDR3 DNA: TGCAGTGCAACCTTGGGGCGGGAGAGAAACACCGGGGAGCTGTTTTTT
CDR3 protein: CSATLGRERNTGELFF

V gene: TRBV29-1
clone size: few
J gene: TRBJ2-1
D gene: NA
CDR3 DNA: TGCAGCGTTGAAGGGGGTCGGATCTCCTACAATGAGCAGTTCTTC
CDR3 protein: CSVEGGRISYNEQFF

V gene: TRBV5-5
clone size: many
J gene: TRBJ2-1
D gene: NA
CDR3 DNA: TGTGCCAGCAGCCTGGGGGTCCACAATGAGCAGTTCTTC
CDR3 protein: CASSLGVHNEQFF

V gene: TRBV3-1
clone size: many
J gene: TRBJ1-2
D gene: NA
CDR3 DNA: TGTGCCAGCAGCCAAGTATTCCCCTCCGAAGCGGGCTACACCTTC
CDR3 protein: CASSQVFPSEAGYTF

V gene: TRBV12-3/TRBV12-4
clone size: many
J gene: TRBJ2-1
D gene: TRBD2
CDR3 DNA: TGTGCCAGCACTTTCCTAGCGGGAGCCAATGAGCAGTTCTTC
CDR3 protein: CASTFLAGANEQFF

V gene: TRBV30
clone size: many
J gene: TRBJ1-2
D gene: NA
CDR3 DNA: TGTGCCTGGAGTGTACAGGACCGGCCTAACTATGGCTACACCTTC
CDR3 protein: CAWSVQDRPNYGYTF

V gene: TRBV6-6
clone size: NA
J gene: TRBJ2-3
D gene: NA
CDR3 DNA: TGTGCCAGCAGTTACTCGAGGGTAGCTGGAGATACGCAGTATTTT
CDR3 protein: CASSYSRVAGDTQYF

V gene: TRBV7-9
clone size: few
J gene: TRBJ2-7
D gene: TRBD2
CDR3 DNA: TGTGCCAGCAGCCAGTGGACTAGCGGGACAGAGGGCGAGCAGTACTTC
CDR3 protein: CASSQWTSGTEGEQYF

V gene: TRBV6-2/TRBV6-3
clone size: few
J gene: TRBJ2-1
D gene: TRBD1
CDR3 DNA: TGTGCCAGCAGTTACAATGACAGGGGATCGGATGAGCAGTTCTTC
CDR3 protein: CASSYNDRGSDEQFF

V gene: TRBV18
clone size: NA
J gene: TRBJ1-6
D gene: NA
CDR3 DNA: TGTGCCAGCTCACCTGAAAATTGGAATTCACCCCTCCACTTT
CDR3 protein: CASSPENWNSPLHF

V gene: TRBV29-1
clone size: NA
J gene: TRBJ2-1
D gene: TRBD2
CDR3 DNA: TGCAGCGCTGGGGGACTAGCGGTTACCTACAATGAGCAGTTCTTC
CDR3 protein: CSAGGLAVTYNEQFF

V gene: TRBV6-1
clone size: few
J gene: TRBJ2-5
D gene: NA
CDR3 DNA: TGTGCCAGTTTACAGGGCTTCCAAGAGACCCAGTACTTC
CDR3 protein: CASLQGFQETQYF

V gene: TRBV18
clone size: many
J gene: TRBJ2-7
D gene: NA
CDR3 DNA: TGTGCCAGCTCAACCCGGACGGGGGATCCCTACGAGCAGTACTTC
CDR3 protein: CASSTRTGDPYEQYF

V gene: TRBV19
clone size: few
J gene: TRBJ2-7
D gene: NA
CDR3 DNA: TGTGCCAGTAGTACTACCCGGGACACTATCTACGAGCAGTACTTC
CDR3 protein: CASSTTRDTIYEQYF

V gene: TRBV19
clone size: few
J gene: TRBJ2-5
D gene: TRBD2
CDR3 DNA: TGTGCCAGTAGTATTTGGGTCGGGACGACTAGCCTCCAAGAGACCCAGTACTTC
CDR3 protein: CASSIWVGTTSLQETQYF

V gene: TRBV5-4
clone size: NA
J gene: TRBJ2-1
D gene: NA
CDR3 DNA: TGTGCCAGCAGCGGACAGACTGAGCAGTTCTTC
CDR3 protein: CASSGQTEQFF

V gene: TRBV2
clone size: many
J gene: TRBJ1-5
D gene: NA
CDR3 DNA: TGTGCCAGCAGCGGCAGTAGCAATCAGCCCCAGCATTTT
CDR3 protein: CASSGSSNQPQHF

V gene: TRBV11-2
clone size: many
J gene: TRBJ2-5
D gene: TRBD2
CDR3 DNA: TGTGCCAGCAGCTTAGACCGTACTAGCGGGAGCCGGGAGACCCAGTACTTC
CDR3 protein: CASSLDRTSGSRETQYF

V gene: TRBV24-1
clone size: few
J gene: TRBJ1-5
D gene: TRBD1
CDR3 DNA: TGTGCCACCAGAAGGACAGGGGCTAATCAGCCCCAGCATTTT
CDR3 protein: CATRRTGANQPQHF

V gene: TRBV28
clone size: few
J gene: TRBJ2-7
D gene: TRBD2
CDR3 DNA: TGTGCCAGCCTCTCCCTAGCGGGAGAAAACGAGCAGTACTTC
CDR3 protein: CASLSLAGENEQYF

V gene: TRBV20-1
clone size: few
J gene: TRBJ2-2
D gene: NA
CDR3 DNA: TGCAGTGCTAGGGATGGCCGCGGGACCACCGGGGAGCTGTTTTTT
CDR3 protein: CSARDGRGTTGELFF

V gene: TRBV7-2
clone size: few
J gene: TRBJ1-2
D gene: NA
CDR3 DNA: TGTGCCAGCAGCTTGGCCCCCGTGCGGAGGAACTCCTATGGCTACACCTTC
CDR3 protein: CASSLAPVRRNSYGYTF

V gene: TRBV4-1
clone size: NA
J gene: TRBJ1-2
D gene: NA
CDR3 DNA: TGCGCCAGCAGCCGCGACAGACTCTACACCTTC
CDR3 protein: CASSRDRLYTF

V gene: TRBV28
clone size: few
J gene: TRBJ1-5
D gene: NA
CDR3 DNA: TGTGCCAGCAGTATCCTAGGCCAGCCCCAGCATTTT
CDR3 protein: CASSILGQPQHF

V gene: TRBV27
clone size: few
J gene: TRBJ2-2
D gene: TRBD1
CDR3 DNA: TGTGCCAGCAGTTTCCCTAAGACAGGGGAGAACACCGGGGAGCTGTTTTTT
CDR3 protein: CASSFPKTGENTGELFF

V gene: TRBV6-4
clone size: NA
J gene: TRBJ1-2
D gene: NA
CDR3 DNA: TGTGCCACCTTGGGGACCAAGGGCAACTATGGCTACACCTTC
CDR3 protein: CATLGTKGNYGYTF

V gene: TRBV4-3
clone size: NA
J gene: TRBJ1-5
D gene: NA
CDR3 DNA: TGCGCCAGCAGCCAAGATCAGGGTCAGCCCCAGCATTTT
CDR3 protein: CASSQDQGQPQHF

V gene: TRBV30
clone size: many
J gene: TRBJ1-1
D gene: NA
CDR3 DNA: TGTGCCTGGAGTGTACATCCAGGGAAGGCTGAAGCTTTCTTT
CDR3 protein: CAWSVHPGKAEAFF

V gene: TRBV20-1
clone size: NA
J gene: TRBJ2-1
D gene: NA
CDR3 DNA: TGCAGTGCTAACCAGAACAAAACTAGCTCCTACAATGAGCAGTTCTTC
CDR3 protein: CSANQNKTSSYNEQFF

V gene: TRBV20-1
clone size: many
J gene: TRBJ2-7
D gene: TRBD2
CDR3 DNA: TGCAGTGCTAGCACAGCCGGGACTAGCGGGAGTGGATCGGGCGAGCAGTACTTC
CDR3 protein: CSASTAGTSGSGSGEQYF

V gene: TRBV11-2
clone size: many
J gene: TRBJ1-3
D gene: NA
CDR3 DNA: TGTGCCAGCAGCTTGGTCGGGTACCTCTCTGGAAACACCATATATTTT
CDR3 protein: CASSLVGYLSGNTIYF

V gene: TRBV20-1
clone size: many
J gene: TRBJ2-3
D gene: NA
CDR3 DNA: TGCAGTGCTAGAGTGCCTAGAACAGATACGCAGTATTTT
CDR3 protein: CSARVPRTDTQYF

V gene: TRBV7-2
clone size: many
J gene: TRBJ2-1
D gene: NA
CDR3 DNA: TGTGCCAGCAGCTTAGCATTCTCCTACAATGAGCAGTTCTTC
CDR3 protein: CASSLAFSYNEQFF

V gene: TRBV29-1
clone size: NA
J gene: TRBJ2-2
D gene: TRBD2
CDR3 DNA: TGCAGCGTCGCATACCCCCTTCGCGGGGGCGGGGAGCTGTTTTTT
CDR3 protein: CSVAYPLRGGGELFF

V gene: TRBV16
clone size: NA
J gene: TRBJ2-1
D gene: NA
CDR3 DNA: TGTGCCAGCAGCCATCACGCCGGCAGGCCCAATGAGCAGTTCTTC
CDR3 protein: CASSHHAGRPNEQFF

V gene: TRBV6-1
clone size: NA
J gene: TRBJ2-2
D gene: NA
CDR3 DNA: TGTGCCAGCAGTACCGGCGCGGGCTCCACCGGGGAGCTGTTTTTT
CDR3 protein: CASSTGAGSTGELFF

V gene: TRBV14
clone size: NA
J gene: TRBJ2-7
D gene: NA
CDR3 DNA: TGTGCCAGCAGCCAAGTACAGAGGACTTTTTTCTCCGAGCAGTACTTC
CDR3 protein: CASSQVQRTFFSEQYF

V gene: TRBV12-3/TRBV12-4
clone size: many
J gene: TRBJ1-2
D gene: TRBD1
CDR3 DNA: TGTGCCAGCAGTAGGGGACAGGGGGGCTACACCTTC
CDR3 protein: CASSRGQGGYTF

V gene: TRBV5-1
clone size: many
J gene: TRBJ2-1
D gene: TRBD2
CDR3 DNA: TGCGCCAGCAGACTAGCGGAAACCTACAATGAGCAGTTCTTC
CDR3 protein: CASRLAETYNEQFF

V gene: TRBV11-3
clone size: many
J gene: TRBJ2-7
D gene: NA
CDR3 DNA: TGTGCCAGCAGCTTTGGGTTTAGGGCCTACGAGCAGTACTTC
CDR3 protein: CASSFGFRAYEQYF

V gene: TRBV29-1
clone size: few
J gene: TRBJ2-5
D gene: NA
CDR3 DNA: TGCAGCGTTCGGATGTACCAAGAGACCCAGTACTTC
CDR3 protein: CSVRMYQETQYF

V gene: TRBV18
clone size: many
J gene: TRBJ2-1
D gene: TRBD1
CDR3 DNA: TGTGCCAGCTCACTCCCAAGGACAGGGGTGGATGAGCAGTTCTTC
CDR3 protein: CASSLPRTGVDEQFF

V gene: TRBV20-1
clone size: many
J gene: TRBJ2-3
D gene: TRBD2
CDR3 DNA: TGCAGTGCCCCGGGAGGGGGAGGTACGCAGTATTTT
CDR3 protein: CSAPGGGGTQYF

V gene: TRBV12-3/TRBV12-4
clone size: NA
J gene: TRBJ2-7
D gene: NA
CDR3 DNA: TGTGCCAGCAGTTTATTGGACTTTACACCTCTCGAGCAGTACTTC
CDR3 protein: CASSLLDFTPLEQYF

V gene: TRBV6-1
clone size: NA
J gene: TRBJ2-7
D gene: TRBD2
CDR3 DNA: TGTGCCACCAAACCGCCCCTCAGCGGGAGCCACGAGCAGTACTTC
CDR3 protein: CATKPPLSGSHEQYF

V gene: TRBV7-8
clone size: NA
J gene: TRBJ2-5
D gene: TRBD2
CDR3 DNA: TGTGCCAGCAGCCCCCTCCGTCCTAGCGGGGGGGGGACCCAGTACTTC
CDR3 protein: CASSPLRPSGGGTQYF

V gene: TRBV28
clone size: NA
J gene: TRBJ2-3
D gene: TRBD2
CDR3 DNA: TGTGCCAGCAGCCCCACCCGACTAGCGGGCTCGACTAGCACAGATACGCAGTATTTT
CDR3 protein: CASSPTRLAGSTSTDTQYF

V gene: TRBV28
clone size: many
J gene: TRBJ2-2
D gene: NA
CDR3 DNA: TGTGCCAGCAGTTTATATGCGGGATCGAACACCGGGGAGCTGTTTTTT
CDR3 protein: CASSLYAGSNTGELFF

V gene: TRBV29-1
clone size: NA
J gene: TRBJ1-2
D gene: TRBD1
CDR3 DNA: TGCAGCGTGTTACCTGGACAGGGGGCGAAAGGTGGCTACACCTTC
CDR3 protein: CSVLPGQGAKGGYTF

V gene: TRBV30
clone size: few
J gene: TRBJ1-6
D gene: TRBD1
CDR3 DNA: TGTGCCTGGTCCGGACAGGGGTCTGAACCCCTCCACTTT
CDR3 protein: CAWSGQGSEPLHF

V gene: TRBV27
clone size: few
J gene: TRBJ2-7
D gene: TRBD2
CDR3 DNA: TGTGCCAGCAGTTTCGTGGAACTAGCGGGAGCGTCCGCCGAGCAGTACTTC
CDR3 protein: CASSFVELAGASAEQYF

V gene: TRBV3-1
clone size: NA
J gene: TRBJ2-1
D gene: NA
CDR3 DNA: TGTACCAGCAGCCAATCGGGGTTCGCTCGGAACAATGAGCAGTTCTTC
CDR3 protein: CTSSQSGFARNNEQFF

V gene: TRBV29-1
clone size: NA
J gene: TRBJ1-2
D gene: NA
CDR3 DNA: TGCAGCGCTCAAGGGGGTAATGGCTACACCTTC
CDR3 protein: CSAQGGNGYTF